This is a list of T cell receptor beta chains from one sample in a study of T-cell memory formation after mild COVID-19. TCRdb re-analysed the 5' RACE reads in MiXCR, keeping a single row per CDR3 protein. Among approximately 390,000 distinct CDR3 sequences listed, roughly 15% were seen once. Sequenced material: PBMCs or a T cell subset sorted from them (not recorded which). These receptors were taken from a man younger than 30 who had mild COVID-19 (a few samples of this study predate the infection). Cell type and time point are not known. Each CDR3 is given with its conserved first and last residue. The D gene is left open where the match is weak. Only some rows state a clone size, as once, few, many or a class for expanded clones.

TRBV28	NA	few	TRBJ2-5	CASSGDRPEGTQYF	TGTGCCAGCAGTGGAGACAGGCCAGAAGGGACCCAGTACTTC
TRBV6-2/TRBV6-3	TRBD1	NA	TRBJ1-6	CASSYPGQIEAPTNSPLHF	TGTGCCAGCAGTTACCCGGGACAGATAGAAGCTCCTACCAATTCACCCCTCCACTTT
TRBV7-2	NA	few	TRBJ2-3	CASSSGLWGSTDTQYF	TGTGCCAGCAGCTCGGGACTCTGGGGCAGCACAGATACGCAGTATTTT
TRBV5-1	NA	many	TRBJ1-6	CASSLPTSSSPLHF	TGCGCCAGCAGCCTCCCGACTAGTTCCTCACCCCTCCACTTT
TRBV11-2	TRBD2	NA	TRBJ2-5	CASSSGLAGPQETQYF	TGTGCCAGCAGCTCAGGACTAGCGGGGCCCCAAGAGACCCAGTACTTC
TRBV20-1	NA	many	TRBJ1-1	CSARGFTGGRGTEAFF	TGCAGTGCTAGGGGCTTTACCGGGGGACGTGGCACTGAAGCTTTCTTT
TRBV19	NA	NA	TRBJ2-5	CASSTPGDGETQYF	TGTGCCAGTAGTACTCCAGGGGACGGAGAGACCCAGTACTTC
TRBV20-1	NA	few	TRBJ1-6	CSARDPRGGNYNSPLHF	TGCAGTGCTAGAGATCCGAGAGGAGGCAACTATAATTCACCCCTCCACTTT
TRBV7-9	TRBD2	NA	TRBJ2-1	CASSTLLAGVDNEQFF	TGTGCCAGCAGCACTCTACTAGCGGGGGTCGACAATGAGCAGTTCTTC
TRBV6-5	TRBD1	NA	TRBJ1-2	CASSYQGAPFSSGYTF	TGTGCCAGCAGTTACCAGGGGGCTCCCTTCAGTAGCGGCTACACCTTC
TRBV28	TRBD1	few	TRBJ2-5	CASSLPGTGGRKTQYF	TGTGCCAGCAGTTTGCCCGGGACAGGGGGCCGGAAGACCCAGTACTTC
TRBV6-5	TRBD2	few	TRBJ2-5	CASSKRTSGGPQYF	TGTGCCAGCAGTAAACGGACTAGCGGGGGACCCCAGTACTTC
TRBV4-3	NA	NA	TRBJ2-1	CASSQGKGPREYEQFF	TGCGCCAGCAGCCAAGGAAAGGGACCCCGGGAGTATGAGCAGTTCTTC
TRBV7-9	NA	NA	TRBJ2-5	CASSFPAQEETQYF	TGTGCCAGCAGCTTTCCTGCGCAGGAAGAGACCCAGTACTTC
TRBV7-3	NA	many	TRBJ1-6	CASRRSGNSPLHF	TGTGCCAGCAGGCGCAGTGGGAATTCACCCCTCCACTTT
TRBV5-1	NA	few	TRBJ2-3	CASSLDNRASTDTQYF	TGCGCCAGCAGCTTGGACAACAGAGCGAGCACAGATACGCAGTATTTT
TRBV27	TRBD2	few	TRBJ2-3	CASSFGWSGGTDTQYF	TGTGCCAGCAGTTTCGGTTGGAGCGGGGGGACAGATACGCAGTATTTT
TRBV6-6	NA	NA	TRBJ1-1	CASSYSREGTEAFF	TGTGCCAGCAGTTACTCCAGGGAGGGAACTGAAGCTTTCTTT
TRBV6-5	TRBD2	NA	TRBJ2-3	CASSYSIGTSGGRADTQYF	TGTGCCAGCAGTTACTCGATAGGGACTAGCGGGGGACGTGCGGATACGCAGTATTTT
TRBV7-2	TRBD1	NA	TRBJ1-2	CASSQDRGRIYGYTF	TGTGCCAGCAGCCAAGACAGGGGGCGTATCTATGGCTACACCTTC
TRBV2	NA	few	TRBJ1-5	CASSVRGREYSNQPQHF	TGTGCCAGCAGTGTAAGGGGCAGAGAATATAGCAATCAGCCCCAGCATTTT
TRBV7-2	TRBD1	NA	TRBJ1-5	CASSPTGLSNQPQHF	TGTGCCAGCAGCCCGACAGGGCTAAGCAATCAGCCCCAGCATTTT
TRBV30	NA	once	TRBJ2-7	CAWSVLRGRVRYEQYF	TGTGCCTGGAGTGTACTCCGGGGCAGGGTACGCTACGAGCAGTACTTC
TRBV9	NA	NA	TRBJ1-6	CASSVDGDHSPLHF	TGTGCCAGCAGCGTAGACGGAGACCATTCACCCCTCCACTTT
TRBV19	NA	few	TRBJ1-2	CASSTGTTGRYTF	TGTGCCAGTAGTACGGGAACAACAGGGCGGTACACCTTC
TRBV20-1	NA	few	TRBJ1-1	CSARGGALEAFF	TGCAGTGCTAGAGGGGGGGCTCTTGAAGCTTTCTTT
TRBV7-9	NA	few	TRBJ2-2	CASSKGRQNTGELFF	TGTGCCAGCAGCAAGGGACGGCAGAACACCGGGGAGCTGTTTTTT
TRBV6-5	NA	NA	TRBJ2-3	CATSQGQADTQYF	TGTGCCACCTCGCAGGGGCAGGCAGATACGCAGTATTTT
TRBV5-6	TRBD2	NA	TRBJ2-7	CASSLITYGTSIEQYF	TGTGCCAGCAGCTTGATAACATATGGGACTAGCATCGAGCAGTACTTC
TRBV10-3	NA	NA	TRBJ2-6	CATDRPGANVLTF	TGTGCCACAGACAGGCCTGGGGCCAACGTCCTGACTTTC
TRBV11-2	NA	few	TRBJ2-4	CASSLGPNIQYF	TGTGCCAGCAGCTTAGGGCCAAACATTCAGTACTTC
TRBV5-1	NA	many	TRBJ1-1	CASSLGTQNTEAFF	TGCGCCAGCAGCTTGGGGACCCAGAACACTGAAGCTTTCTTT
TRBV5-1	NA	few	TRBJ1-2	CASSLIGRATYGYTF	TGCGCCAGCAGCTTGATCGGGCGCGCTACCTATGGCTACACCTTC
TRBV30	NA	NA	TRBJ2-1	CAWSVPPRGFNEQFF	TGTGCCTGGAGTGTACCTCCTCGGGGTTTCAATGAGCAGTTCTTC
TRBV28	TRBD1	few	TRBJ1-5	CASSLSDRERQPQHF	TGTGCCAGCAGTTTATCGGACAGGGAGCGTCAGCCCCAGCATTTT
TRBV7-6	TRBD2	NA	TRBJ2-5	CASSLGTSALQETQYF	TGTGCCAGCAGCTTAGGGACTAGCGCCCTTCAAGAGACCCAGTACTTC
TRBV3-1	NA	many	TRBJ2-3	CASSRVRADTQYF	TGTGCCAGCAGCCGGGTCAGGGCAGATACGCAGTATTTT
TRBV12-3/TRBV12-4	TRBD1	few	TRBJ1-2	CASTGQDDYGYTF	TGTGCCAGCACAGGACAGGATGACTATGGCTACACCTTC
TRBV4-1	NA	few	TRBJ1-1	CASSQGSGTEAFF	TGCGCCAGCAGCCAAGGTTCTGGTACTGAAGCTTTCTTT
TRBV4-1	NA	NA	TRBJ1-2	CASSHGQGPIPPAF	TGCGCCAGCAGCCACGGTCAGGGCCCTATCCCCCCCGCCTTC
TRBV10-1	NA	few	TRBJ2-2	CASSQQGRGTGELFF	TGCGCCAGCAGTCAACAGGGCCGGGGCACCGGGGAGCTGTTTTTT
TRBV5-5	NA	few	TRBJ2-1	CASSHLGGWSSYNEQFF	TGTGCCAGCAGCCACTTGGGGGGCTGGAGCTCCTACAATGAGCAGTTCTTC
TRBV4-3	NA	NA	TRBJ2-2	CASSQFLGWDTGELFF	TGCGCCAGCAGCCAATTTTTAGGTTGGGACACCGGGGAGCTGTTTTTT
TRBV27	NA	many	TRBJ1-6	CASSLEGLDSPLHF	TGTGCCAGCAGTTTAGAGGGTCTGGATTCACCCCTCCACTTT
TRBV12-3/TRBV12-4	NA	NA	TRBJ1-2	CASSLRGVGYTF	TGTGCCAGCAGTTTAAGGGGGGTTGGCTACACCTTC
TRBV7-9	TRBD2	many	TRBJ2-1	CASSSTSGYSNEQFF	TGTGCCAGCAGTTCTACTAGCGGATATTCCAATGAGCAGTTCTTC
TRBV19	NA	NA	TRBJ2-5	CASSILREETQYF	TGTGCCAGTAGTATTCTGCGGGAAGAGACCCAGTACTTC
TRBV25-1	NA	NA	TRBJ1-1	CASSGARKAFF	TGTGCCAGCAGTGGGGCCCGGAAAGCTTTCTTT
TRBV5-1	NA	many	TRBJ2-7	CASSLPDSLYEQYF	TGCGCCAGCAGTCTCCCGGACTCCCTCTACGAGCAGTACTTC
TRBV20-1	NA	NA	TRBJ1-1	CSARRNRDMNTEAFF	TGCAGTGCTAGGCGAAACAGGGACATGAACACTGAAGCTTTCTTT
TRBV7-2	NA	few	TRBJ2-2	CASSSKALRGELFF	TGTGCCAGCAGCTCCAAGGCACTGCGAGGGGAGCTGTTTTTT
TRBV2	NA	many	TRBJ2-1	CASTPFKGTYNEQFF	TGTGCCAGCACCCCGTTTAAAGGAACGTACAATGAGCAGTTCTTC
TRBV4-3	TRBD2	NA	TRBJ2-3	CASSRKASGADTQYF	TGCGCCAGCAGCCGGAAGGCTAGCGGGGCAGATACGCAGTATTTT